This paragraph covers one TCR beta chain sequence. This clonotype has at least ten counts. The specificity of this receptor is unknown. No much larger clonotype is one base removed from it; base qualities were not supplied. This record comes from a study of regulatory T cells in long-lasting Graves disease (dated by TCRdb to the early 2020s). Study-wide context: In the newly diagnosed Graves' disease group, patients had been taking antithyroid drugs for less than 3 months. A total of 33 samples underwent TCR sequencing, from about 13 patients with persistent Graves' disease and 20 patients with newly diagnosed Graves' disease. The study took place in China and was registered as a clinical trial. This study used TCR sequencing and RNA sequencing of peripheral blood to compare persistent Graves' disease patients against newly diagnosed Graves' disease patients. Overall results and qualifications from the work: Persistent patients shared more public clonotypes among themselves (around 2,500) than newly diagnosed patients did (more than 850). Compared with newly diagnosed patients, persistent Graves' disease patients had lower TCR Shannon entropy and fewer highly expanded clones, which suggests clonal expansion. As a limitation, the authors acknowledged that the small sample size may reduce accuracy. Sequencing and analysis were restricted to the TCR beta chain. Peripheral blood alone was examined, since thyroid tissue, which constituted the primary lesion, could not be accessed. Persistent disease showed preferential use of TRBV28, TRBJ1-2 and TRBJ2-5, whereas newly diagnosed disease favored TRBV20-1 and TRBJ2-1.

The time point label, as the study defines it: newly diagnosed GD, antithyroid drugs for less than 3 months. For both TCR sequencing and RNA sequencing, RNA was extracted from PBMCs in TRIzol. The diagnosis of Graves' disease was made according to American Thyroid Association guidelines. Patients were recruited from an endocrinology department in Xi'an, China. Each patient gave 7 to 9.5 milliliters of peripheral blood, collected in an EDTA anticoagulant tube. PBMCs were isolated by Ficoll Paque Plus density gradient separation without further T cell sorting. An Agilent 2100 Bioanalyzer and agarose gel were used to check RNA quality, while a NanoDrop 2000 measured RNA concentration. Measured from the cysteine to the phenylalanine, the CDR3 is 16 residues long. Only CDR3 DNA remains: 48 bases, in frame from the first base. V is cut back by 1 base and J by 1 base, with 4 bases in the junction unmatched. The germline V gene (reference sequence) gives CDR1 as LGHDT and CDR2 as YNNKEL.

Receptors were amplified or captured by multiplex PCR. The instrument was an Illumina HiSeq 4000. CDR3 regions were amplified by Arm-PCR with iRepertoire HTBI primers to construct TCR beta libraries. Before sequencing, the PCR products went through gel purification. As for the original processing: Across samples, about 63 TRBV and roughly 15 TRBJ segments were identified and used for gene usage analysis of CDR3 amino acid clonotypes. COPE and FqMerger were used to merge filtered high-quality paired reads into contigs. BLAST was used to align contigs to the IMGT TRBV, TRBD and TRBJ reference genes, and CDR3 was defined following IMGT. Clonotypes above 0.1% frequency were classified as highly expanded clones. Repertoire diversity was measured by Shannon entropy, and V-J evenness by the Gini coefficient. A clonotype was considered public if more than one individual shared it. TCRdb reworked the public reads: Q25 trimming with fastp, MiXCR clone assembly, productive beta chains retained. One record per CDR3 amino acid sequence lists the most common genes and DNA. These V and J calls originate from TCRdb's pipeline instead of the authors' own analysis. The sample yields 350,000 to 400,000 distinct CDR3 sequences; around 15% were counted once. Approximately 22% of the sample goes to the ten largest clones.

The chain joins TRBV3-1 to TRBJ2-5; TRBD1 fits 9 bases in the junction. The TCR originated in a female donor with Graves disease. The starting material was peripheral blood mononuclear cells (PBMCs), obtained at new diagnosis, from a patient treated with antithyroid drugs. The sequenced DNA: TGTGCCAGCAGCCAAGGGGGACAGGGAATCCAAGAGACCCAGTACTTC. It codes for CASSQGGQGIQETQYF.